The 9 T cell receptor beta chains below all came from one sample that was sequenced in a study of T cell repertoires in cytomegalovirus infection (dated by TCRdb to between 2019 and 2020). The run used an Illumina HiSeq 1500. TCRdb ran its own pipeline on the public reads, namely fastp trimming at Q25 and MiXCR clone calling, and kept in-frame beta chains. Rows are unified per CDR3 protein, each entry keeping the most common DNA and genes. The sample contains 200,000 to 300,000 distinct CDR3 sequences, roughly 15% of them found a single time. Around 8.8% of the sample is taken by the ten largest. The sample taken for sequencing was PBMCs. The receptor set was obtained from a human donor in good health (CMV status not recorded). Some clones in this sample may be carry-over from other donors' samples.

Many counts were recorded for this clonotype. The chain links TRBV7-9 to TRBJ2-5; weak D call: TRBD2 (6 bases). V lost 5 bases, J lost 2 bases, and 18 bases lay in between. CDR3 length: 16 residues. Germline CDR1 reads SEHNR; CDR2 reads FQNEAQ (reference sequence). CDR3 sequence: CASSLTGLRGQETQYF. In DNA form, the CDR3 reads TGTGCCAGCAGCCTCACGGGACTGCGGGGACAAGAGACCCAGTACTTC. The whole variable domain, filled in from reference TRBV7-9 and TRBJ2-5, reads DTGVSQNPRHKITKRGQNVTFRCDPISEHNRLYWYRQTLGQGPEFLTYFQNEAQLEKSRLLSDRFSAERPKGSFSTLEIQRTEQGDSAMYLCASSLTGLRGQETQYFGPGTRLLVL.

The sample holds many counts of this clonotype. The J gene is TRBJ1-5, the V gene TRBV19; D remains ambiguous. This CDR3 contains 14 residues. Germline V lookup: CDR1 LNHDA, CDR2 SQIVND (reference sequence). Trimming shortened V by 9 bases and J by 2 bases, and 14 bases separated the two germline ends. In DNA form, the CDR3 reads TGTGCCAGCGGAGAGGGCTTACGCAATCAGCCCCAGCATTTT. Its translation is CASGEGLRNQPQHF.

The chain is built from TRBV29-1 and TRBJ1-1, with 10 bases matching TRBD1. From germline, CDR1 is SQVTM and CDR2 ANQGSEA. The junction had 4 bases not matched to a gene; V was cut back by 8 bases and J by 4 bases. The CDR3 sequence is 12 residues long. The CDR3 protein is CSTGQGVTEAFF. Here the CDR3 DNA reads TGCAGCACCGGACAGGGGGTCACTGAAGCTTTCTTT.

The sample holds many counts of this clonotype. The gene calls are TRBV28 and TRBJ1-2; the D is unclear. The CDR3 spans 13 residues. V gave up 4 bases and J gave up 2 bases, with 8 bases separating them. Germline-derived CDR1 and CDR2 are MDHEN and SYDVKM. The CDR3 region is CASSSGLNYGYTF. The CDR3 DNA follows: TGTGCCAGCAGTTCCGGATTAAACTATGGCTACACCTTC.

This clonotype was detected many times. The V gene is TRBV7-2, the J gene TRBJ2-3; D perhaps matches TRBD2 (5 bases). CDR1 is SGHTA and CDR2 is FQGNSA in the germline V gene. The CDR3 covers 15 residues. V was pared by 5 bases and J by 0 bases, with 12 bases between. For the CDR3, the DNA is TGTGCCAGCAGCCCCTACCGGGGAAGCACAGATACGCAGTATTTT. Translating gives CASSPYRGSTDTQYF.

This clonotype has just a few counts. V usage is TRBV11-1 and J usage is TRBJ2-1; 8 bases line up with TRBD2. This CDR3 spans 20 amino acids. The junction had 16 bases not matched to a gene; V was cut back by 3 bases and J by 0 bases. Germline CDR1 SGHAT, CDR2 FQDESV (reference sequence). The CDR3 spells CASSLGVGLDFRTSYNEQFF. For the CDR3, the DNA is TGTGCCAGCAGCTTGGGGGTGGGACTAGATTTCCGAACCTCCTACAATGAGCAGTTCTTC.

The J gene is TRBJ2-3, the V gene TRBV29-1, with a weak D call TRBD2 (6 bases). Trimming shortened V by 4 bases and J by 0 bases, and 8 bases separated the two germline ends. The germline V gene encodes CDR1 SQVTM and CDR2 ANQGSEA. The CDR3 is made up of 13 amino acids. The CDR3 region is CSVVADSTDTQYF. The CDR3 coding sequence is TGCAGCGTTGTAGCGGATAGCACAGATACGCAGTATTTT.

This clonotype was observed a handful of times. The chain combines TRBV6-6 with TRBJ2-1, with 8 positions matching TRBD1. Germline CDR1 reads MNHNY; CDR2 reads SVGAGI (reference sequence). V was pared by 10 bases and J by 7 bases, with 27 bases of the junction left unmatched. This CDR3 is built from 19 residues. The CDR3 DNA is TGTGCCACCGCCGGGACAGGTCCACCGGCGGTCACCCTACTAAATGAGCAGTTCTTC. It yields the protein CATAGTGPPAVTLLNEQFF.

Only a few counts were recorded for this clonotype. The rearrangement links TRBV29-1 to TRBJ2-7; TRBD2 matches 13 bases. CDR1 SQVTM and CDR2 ANQGSEA come from the germline V gene. The V segment lost 2 bases and the J segment 3 bases; nucleotides outside the gene matches: 7. There are 16 residues in the CDR3. The CDR3 region has the DNA TGCAGCGTTGAATTCGGGACTAGCGGGATGGACTACGAGCAGTACTTC. Translated, it gives CSVEFGTSGMDYEQYF.